A single sample is the source of the 5 T cell receptor beta chains below, sequenced in a study of T cell clonality in common variable immunodeficiency. TCRdb's table, derived via immunoSEQ multiplex PCR, lists solely in-frame clones and lacks some. This sample carries about 43,000 clones, none of them present only once. Specimen: peripheral blood mononuclear cells. The receptors were sampled from a person aged 18 to 70 in good health.

The sample holds many counts of this clone. The CDR3 is cut off 3 residues early in the read; its end comes from the germline J gene. The V and J genes are TRBV18 and TRBJ2-3; 8 positions agree with TRBD1. With 3 bases clipped from V and 2 bases from J, the junction kept 7 bases outside the gene matches. This CDR3 has 16 amino acids. CDR1 and CDR2 from the germline V gene are KGHSH and LQKENI. CDR3 DNA, as far as it was read: TGTGCCAGCTCACCCGAACGGGACAGGTTCACAGATACG. Translating gives CASSPERDRFTDT. The entire CDR3 sequence reads CASSPERDRFTDTQYF.

This clone was detected many times. Read coverage stops 3 residues before the CDR3 terminus; the germline J gene supplies the remainder. The rearrangement joins TRBV7-9 to TRBJ1-1; maybe TRBD1 (5 bases). V dropped 5 bases and J dropped 0 bases, with 13 bases sitting between them. Germline CDR1 reads SEHNR; CDR2 reads FQNEAQ (reference sequence). There are 15 residues in the CDR3. CDR3 DNA, as far as it was read: TGTGCCAGCAGCCCTCTGACAGCGTTGAACACTGAA. Encoded protein: CASSPLTALNTE. The CDR3 reads in full as CASSPLTALNTEAFF.

This clone showed up many times. Sequencing ends 3 residues short of the CDR3 end; the germline J gene provides the rest. The genes are TRBV5-5 and TRBJ2-4; TRBD1 might be the D (6 bases). Germline V gene lookup returns CDR1 SGHKS and CDR2 YYEKEE (reference sequence). Trimming stripped 4 bases from V and 1 base from J, with 12 bases between. The CDR3 sequence is 15 residues long. The CDR3 sequence is CASSISGVAKNIQYF. The covered CDR3 bases are TGTGCCAGCAGCATATCAGGGGTTGCCAAAAACATT.

For this clone: The observed sequence ends 3 residues before the CDR3 terminus, with the missing tail filled in from the germline J gene. The gene calls are TRBV5-1 and TRBJ1-2, with D uncertain. The CDR3 totals 15 residues. Germline loops: CDR1 SGHRS, CDR2 YFSETQ. The covered CDR3 bases are TGCGCCAGCAGCTATCAAGGGCCTAGCACAGATACC. Translation: CASSYQGPSTDT. The full CDR3 reads CASSYQGPSTDTYTF.

This clone was seen many times. The CDR3 end is not reached by the read, which stops 3 residues before it; the germline J gene fills it in. The V and J genes are TRBV4-2 and TRBJ2-5; 9 bases fit TRBD2. The CDR3 has 14 amino acids. Germline CDR1 LGHNA, CDR2 YNFKEQ. V shed 4 bases, J shed 5 bases, and the junction held 5 bases outside the gene matches. CDR3 DNA, as far as it was read: TGTGCCAGCAGCCTGCGGGGGGGCGGGGAGACC. The encoded protein is CASSLRGGGET. The whole CDR3 region reads CASSLRGGGETQYF.